This T cell receptor (beta chain) was recorded in a study of blood T cells in healthy people across ages. Points from the study as a whole: Naive CD4+ cells and diversity were both higher in long-lived donors than in aged donors.

The CDR3 loop spans 15 amino acids. Germline V lookup: CDR1 LNHNV, CDR2 YYDKDF (reference sequence). Trimming removed 5 bases at V and 8 bases at J, with 19 bases between. Per sample, extraction of total RNA gave at least 5.5 micrograms in every case. Sample-barcoded 5' priming and a J-beta primer mix drove a second PCR of roughly 6 to 12 cycles. Every cDNA molecule carried a tag from a template-switch adaptor bearing 12 random nucleotides. TCRdb itself ran the 5' RACE reads through MiXCR, one entry per CDR3 protein. The profile shows approximately 400,000 distinct CDR3 sequences, approximately 51% of them singletons. This clonotype was seen a handful of times. Its matching antigen is unknown.

The chain couples TRBV15 to TRBJ2-1; the D gene is possibly TRBD1 (6 bases). The specimen sequenced was blood. The receptor was derived from a man aged 60-69 years in good health. This CDR3 reads CATSGRSHKGDEQFF. The DNA of the CDR3 is TGTGCCACCAGCGGAAGGAGCCATAAGGGGGATGAGCAGTTCTTC.